The TCR beta chain described here comes from a study of CD8+CD57+ T cells in acquired aplastic anemia. Study-wide background: Across the sorted CD4+ and CD8+ cells, DNA amounts averaged roughly 3 ug.

Genomic DNA templated the TCR beta VDJ and CDR3 profiling. A single record per CDR3 protein comes from TCRdb applying MiXCR to the reads. The sample lists fewer than 200,000 distinct CDR3 sequences; about 60% were seen once. This clonotype occurred a few times. The junction had 6 bases not matched to a gene; V was cut back by 3 bases and J by 6 bases. The CDR3 contains 15 residues. CDR1 is SNHLY, CDR2 FYNNEI, per germline. This chain links TRBV2 with TRBJ1-5; 9 bases are shared with TRBD1. Sequenced material: sorted CD4+, CD8+, or CD8+CD57+ T cells (not recorded which) from PBMCs. This TCR was sampled from a human donor in good health. The CDR3 region has the DNA TGTGCCAGCAGTGAGGGACAGGGCGCTGGTCAGCCCCAGCATTTT. Translation gives CASSEGQGAGQPQHF.